This T cell receptor (beta chain) was obtained from a study of T-cell reconstitution after alpha-beta-depleted transplantation in children. CDR3 length equals 13 residues. The ends lost 4 bases at V and 3 bases at J; junction bases unmatched: 4. Germline values: CDR1 DFQATT, CDR2 SNEGSKA (reference sequence). Preparing the TCRbeta library involved the use of unique molecular identifiers. A single record per CDR3 protein comes from TCRdb applying MiXCR to the PCR reads. Found here are 500,000 to 600,000 distinct CDR3 sequences, about 31% of them singletons; the top ten hold 2% to 3%. This clonotype occurred a few times.

This chain links TRBV20-1 with TRBJ2-3, with TRBD1 identical over 7 bases. The sequencing here drew on PBMCs from the stem cell graft donor, taken from the stem cell graft. This clonotype originated in a human donor who donated a stem cell graft to a child with aplastic anemia. CDR3 coding DNA: TGCAGTGCTAAAAAGGGGGCGACAGATACGCAGTATTTT. Its protein is CSAKKGATDTQYF.